The 31 T cell receptor beta chains below were found in one sample sequenced in a study of blood T cell repertoires in COVID-19. Produced via immunoSEQ multiplex PCR; TCRdb's table is partial and in-frame only. The data hold 150,000 or so clones, with 75% to 90% observed a single time. Material: PBMCs or T cells enriched from blood (not recorded which). Source of these receptors: a middle-aged woman who had been exposed to COVID-19.

This sequence joins TRBV4-1 and TRBJ1-2; 9 bases are shared with TRBD1. CDR3 size: 15 residues. V dropped 0 bases and J dropped 7; count of bases not matched to a gene: 6. Germline loops: CDR1 MGHRA, CDR2 YSYEKL. The CDR3, as DNA: TGCGCCAGCAGCCAAGAACCGGGGACAGGGTCTGGCTACACCTTC. The encoded protein is CASSQEPGTGSGYTF.

This chain links TRBV2 with TRBJ2-2, with TRBD1 identical over 10 bases. CDR1 and CDR2 (germline): SNHLY, FYNNEI. J lost 7 bases, V lost 7 bases, and 3 bases had no gene match. The CDR3 is 13 residues long. CDR3 loop: CASKDRGSGELFF. In DNA, the CDR3 is TGTGCCAGCAAGGACAGGGGGAGCGGGGAGCTGTTTTTT.

This chain connects TRBV4-2 to TRBJ2-1; 9 bases agree with TRBD2. V lost 0 bases to trimming and J lost 7 bases; unmatched junction nucleotides: 7. CDR1 and CDR2 from the germline V gene are LGHNA and YNFKEQ. The CDR3 has 16 residues. The CDR3 is CASSQEGLALSNEQFF. The CDR3 DNA is TGTGCCAGCAGCCAAGAGGGACTAGCCCTCTCGAATGAGCAGTTCTTC.

This clone was recorded only once. CDR3 residues: CASSGSQGYGYTF. Written as DNA, the CDR3 is TGTGCCAGCAGTGGGAGCCAGGGGTATGGCTACACCTTC. This sequence joins TRBV2 and TRBJ1-2; D is perhaps TRBD1 (6 bases). CDR3 length equals 13 residues. Germline V gives CDR1 SNHLY, CDR2 FYNNEI. Deletions cut 4 bases from V and 5 bases from J, with 11 bases between.

The chain recombines TRBV3-1 (or the pseudogene TRBV3-2) with TRBJ1-5; no reliable D call. Germline V gives CDR1 LGHDT, CDR2 YNNKEL (reference sequence). The CDR3 is 14 amino acids. Trimming took off 1 base at V and 4 bases at J, with 8 bases between the two ends. In DNA form, the CDR3 reads TGTGCCAGCAGCCAAGGGCAGGATAATCAGCCCCAGCATTTT. Its protein is CASSQGQDNQPQHF.

The chain links TRBV19 to TRBJ2-7, with TRBD2 as a possible D gene (5 bases). The germline CDR1 and CDR2 sequences are LNHDA and SQIVND (reference sequence). This CDR3 contains 12 residues. V gave up 7 bases and J gave up 1 base, with 8 bases separating them. CDR3 coding DNA: TGTGCCAGTAACGGGGAGTCCTACGAGCAGTACTTC. Its protein product is CASNGESYEQYF.

As regards this clone: A read error may account for a junction end that differs from germline. The V and J genes are TRBV19 and TRBJ2-1, with TRBD1 identical over 9 bases. Germline CDR1 and CDR2: LNHDA and SQIVND (reference sequence). CDR3 length: 13 amino acids. Here the CDR3 DNA reads TGTGCCAGTAGTATCTCGACAGGGGGACATGGAATCTTC. Amino acid sequence: CASSISTGGHGIF.

This chain connects TRBV7-9 to TRBJ1-2, with D uncertain. There are 14 residues in the CDR3. With 1 base removed from V and 0 bases from J, the gap between germline ends came to 6 bases. The germline gives CDR1 SEHNR, CDR2 FQNEAQ (reference sequence). The CDR3 reads CASSLGHANYGYTF. The CDR3 DNA sequence: TGTGCCAGCAGCTTAGGGCACGCTAACTATGGCTACACCTTC. The complete variable domain, with remaining parts taken from reference TRBV7-9 and TRBJ1-2, reads DTGVSQNPRHKITKRGQNVTFRCDPISEHNRLYWYRQTLGQGPEFLTYFQNEAQLEKSRLLSDRFSAERPKGSFSTLEIQRTEQGDSAMYLCASSLGHANYGYTFGSGTRLTVV.

The V gene is TRBV11-1, the J gene TRBJ1-2; the match to TRBD1 covers 7 bases. Germline V gene data show CDR1 as SGHAT and CDR2 as FQDESV (reference sequence). The CDR3 totals 14 residues. Germline trimming cut 5 bases from V and 0 bases from J; bases unmatched to any gene: 3. As DNA, the CDR3 is TGTGCCAGCAGCCAACAGGGGACTAACTATGGCTACACCTTC. Translation gives CASSQQGTNYGYTF.

V usage is TRBV9 and J usage is TRBJ2-1, with TRBD2 matching 8 bases. Looked up from germline, CDR1 is SGDLS and CDR2 is YYNGEE. The CDR3 consists of 15 residues. V shed 2 bases, J shed 8 bases, and the junction held 9 bases outside the gene matches. The CDR3 reads CASSVLGLAADEQFF. CDR3 in DNA: TGTGCCAGCAGCGTCCTCGGACTAGCTGCCGATGAGCAGTTCTTC.

The V and J genes are TRBV6-5 and TRBJ1-2; D ambiguous. CDR3 length: 14 amino acids. Trimming shortened V by 4 bases and J by 2 bases, and 11 bases separated the two germline ends. Per the germline V gene, CDR1 is MNHEY and CDR2 is SVGAGI. CDR3: CASSSRHPNYGYTF. CDR3 nucleotides: TGTGCCAGCAGTTCGAGGCATCCCAACTATGGCTACACCTTC.

The gene calls are TRBV15 and TRBJ2-5; D gene unclear. V was clipped by 7 bases and J by 5 bases, with 14 bases between them. Per germline, CDR1 LNHNV and CDR2 YYDKDF (reference sequence). The CDR3 sequence is 13 residues long. CDR3 in DNA: TGTGCCACCAAGCGCTCTATCTGGGAGACCCAGTACTTC. Its protein product is CATKRSIWETQYF.

The table lists this clone with a count of one. The rearrangement links TRBV10-3 to TRBJ1-6, with 10 bases aligning to TRBD1. Per the germline V gene, CDR1 is ENHRY and CDR2 is SYGVKD. V dropped 7 bases and J dropped 10; count of bases not matched to a gene: 7. The CDR3 loop spans 14 amino acids. The CDR3 region is CAITSGTGESPLHF. The CDR3 DNA is TGTGCCATCACCTCCGGGACAGGGGAATCACCCCTCCACTTT.

V and J are TRBV27 and TRBJ2-7; TRBD1 is a possible D gene (6 bases). This CDR3 has 16 amino acids. CDR1 is MNHEY and CDR2 is SMNVEV in the germline V gene (reference sequence). Trimming left V 5 bases short and J 1 base short, with 18 bases between. The CDR3 loop reads CASSATSGERSYEQYF. CDR3 coding DNA: TGTGCCAGCAGTGCAACCTCAGGGGAAAGGTCCTACGAGCAGTACTTC.

The rearrangement uses TRBV7-9 and TRBJ2-1, with D perhaps TRBD1 (6 bases). In germline, CDR1 is SEHNR, CDR2 FQNEAQ (reference sequence). Trimming cost V 7 bases and J 4 bases, with 14 bases left between them. The CDR3 spans 14 residues. This chain's CDR3 is CASNEITGYNEQFF. As DNA, the CDR3 is TGTGCCAGCAACGAAATTACAGGGTACAATGAGCAGTTCTTC.

V is TRBV7-9 and J is TRBJ2-1; 13 bases align to TRBD2. CDR3 size: 17 residues. The V and J ends lost 3 bases and 7 bases, in that order; junction bases with no gene match: 9. Germline V CDR1 and CDR2: SEHNR, FQNEAQ (reference sequence). For the CDR3, the DNA is TGTGCCAGCAGCTTCCCATTTGGGACTAGCGGGGAGAATGAGCAGTTCTTC. The encoded protein is CASSFPFGTSGENEQFF. The entire variable domain, with the rest obtained from reference TRBV7-9 and TRBJ2-1, is as follows: DTGVSQNPRHKITKRGQNVTFRCDPISEHNRLYWYRQTLGQGPEFLTYFQNEAQLEKSRLLSDRFSAERPKGSFSTLEIQRTEQGDSAMYLCASSFPFGTSGENEQFFGPGTRLTVL.

This rearrangement joins TRBV14 to TRBJ2-1, with 10 bases matching TRBD2. The CDR3 extends over 15 amino acids. Germline CDR1 SGHDN, CDR2 FVKESK. The J segment lost 4 bases and the V segment lost 4 bases, leaving 4 bases of the junction unmatched. The CDR3 reads CASSLVLAGYNEQFF. The CDR3 nucleotides are TGTGCCAGCAGCCTGGTACTAGCGGGGTACAATGAGCAGTTCTTC.

The V and J genes are TRBV14 and TRBJ2-2; TRBD2 agrees at 7 bases. Germline values: CDR1 SGHDN, CDR2 FVKESK. CDR3 size: 16 residues. Unmatched junction bases numbered 4, after V lost 1 base and J lost 2 bases. CDR3 in amino acids: CASSQVLGLNTGELFF. DNA of the CDR3: TGTGCCAGCAGCCAAGTTTTGGGACTAAACACCGGGGAGCTGTTTTTT.

V usage is TRBV5-1 and J usage is TRBJ2-5, with D perhaps matching TRBD1 (5 bases). The CDR3 length is 15 residues. The germline V and J ends were trimmed by 1 base and 5 bases, with 15 bases remaining between them. Germline V gene lookup returns CDR1 SGHRS and CDR2 YFSETQ. The DNA for the CDR3 is TGCGCCAGCAGCTTGCTATCTCAGGGTGGGGAGACCCAGTACTTC. Encoded protein: CASSLLSQGGETQYF.

This chain connects TRBV7-9 to TRBJ1-6; maybe TRBD1 (6 bases). V dropped 5 bases and J dropped 0 bases, with 14 bases sitting between them. CDR1 is SEHNR, CDR2 FQNEAQ, per germline (reference sequence). The CDR3 spans 17 residues. The CDR3 loop reads CASSPGTRGSYNSPLHF. The CDR3 DNA reads TGTGCCAGCAGCCCTGGGACCAGGGGCTCCTATAATTCACCCCTCCACTTT.

This clone was observed once. V and J are TRBV5-1 and TRBJ1-2, with TRBD1 identical over 9 bases. The CDR3 is 14 amino acids. After removal of 2 bases from V and 4 bases from J, the junction contained 3 bases not matched to a gene. Germline lookup yields CDR1 SGHRS and CDR2 YFSETQ. The CDR3 sequence is CASSFRDRAYGYTF. The CDR3 nucleotides read TGCGCCAGCAGCTTCCGGGACAGGGCCTATGGCTACACCTTC.

The V gene is TRBV7-9, the J gene TRBJ2-1; no clear D gene. The CDR3 consists of 13 residues. Germline CDR1 and CDR2: SEHNR and FQNEAQ (reference sequence). Trimming pared 3 bases from V and 7 bases from J, leaving 10 bases between. The CDR3 DNA is TGTGCCAGCAGCTTTGATACACTAAATGAGCAGTTCTTC. This sequence encodes CASSFDTLNEQFF.

This clone occurred a few times. V gene TRBV11-3 combines with J gene TRBJ2-7; 7 bases map to TRBD1. The trim removed 2 bases at V and 5 bases at J, leaving 9 bases unmatched. The CDR3 sequence is 15 residues long. The germline gives CDR1 SGHNT, CDR2 YENEEA. CDR3 DNA sequence: TGTGCCAGCAGCTTAAGTGGGGGAACAGGGGACGAGCAGTACTTC. This translates into CASSLSGGTGDEQYF.

J is TRBJ1-6 and V is TRBV5-1, with 9 nucleotides matching TRBD1. Looked up from germline, CDR1 is SGHRS and CDR2 is YFSETQ. V shed 4 bases, J shed 7 bases, and the junction held 6 bases outside the gene matches. This CDR3 is 15 amino acids long. The CDR3 sequence: CASSLTGGENSPLHF. CDR3 coding DNA: TGCGCCAGCAGCCTCACAGGGGGCGAAAATTCACCCCTCCACTTT.

The chain employs TRBV12-5 and TRBJ1-3, with TRBD1 as a possible D gene (6 bases). CDR1 LGHNT and CDR2 FRNRAP come from the germline V gene. With 0 bases removed from V and 4 bases from J, the gap between germline ends came to 16 bases. The CDR3 is made up of 17 amino acids. The CDR3 spells CASGLVPSPGAGNTIYF. CDR3 nucleotides: TGTGCTAGTGGTTTGGTACCATCCCCAGGGGCCGGAAACACCATATATTTT.

In regard to this clone: This sample also contains other DNA sequences that code for the same CDR3. The chain couples TRBV9 to TRBJ1-3; 9 nucleotides line up with TRBD1. CDR1 and CDR2 (germline): SGDLS, YYNGEE. Trimming at V came to 0 bases and at J to 7 bases, leaving 5 bases not matched to a gene. The CDR3 consists of 15 residues. As DNA, the CDR3 is TGTGCCAGCAGCGTAGGTCCCGGGACAGGGAACACCATATATTTT. Its translation: CASSVGPGTGNTIYF.

The V gene is TRBV28, the J gene TRBJ1-5; 9 bases are shared with TRBD1. The germline V gene encodes CDR1 MDHEN and CDR2 SYDVKM. There are 16 residues in the CDR3. J gave up 7 bases and V 6 bases, and 13 bases lay outside the gene matches. CDR3 amino acids: CASRSLQGAHPQPQHF. CDR3 DNA sequence: TGTGCCAGCAGATCATTACAGGGGGCGCATCCCCAGCCCCAGCATTTT.

The chain joins TRBV19 to TRBJ1-5, with 9 nucleotides matching TRBD1. Germline CDR1 and CDR2: LNHDA and SQIVND (reference sequence). The length of the CDR3 is 17 residues. V lost 5 bases, J lost 0 bases, and 8 bases stayed unmatched. The CDR3 is CASSPNRDRASNQPQHF. For the CDR3, the DNA is TGTGCCAGTAGTCCTAATCGGGACAGGGCTAGCAATCAGCCCCAGCATTTT. The whole variable domain, remainder taken from reference TRBV19 and TRBJ1-5, is DGGITQSPKYLFRKEGQNVTLSCEQNLNHDAMYWYRQDPGQGLRLIYYSQIVNDFQKGDIAEGYSVSREKKESFPLTVTSAQKNPTAFYLCASSPNRDRASNQPQHFGDGTRLSIL.

The chain recombines TRBV5-4 with TRBJ2-3; TRBD2 agrees at 8 bases. Germline CDR1 and CDR2: SGHNT and YYREEE (reference sequence). This CDR3 has 15 residues. The V and J ends lost 0 bases and 3 bases, in that order; junction bases with no gene match: 3. The CDR3: CASSLAGGATDTQYF. In nucleotides, the CDR3 is TGTGCCAGCAGCTTGGCCGGGGGGGCTACAGATACGCAGTATTTT.

The DNA for the CDR3 is TGTGCCAGCATGGGGGGTGGCTATGGCTACACCTTC. Protein sequence: CASMGGGYGYTF. This chain links TRBV5-6 with TRBJ1-2; tentative D call: TRBD1 (5 bases). Germline V gives CDR1 SGHDT, CDR2 YYEEEE. The CDR3 has 12 residues. V gave up 6 bases and J gave up 4 bases, with 10 bases separating them.

The chain links TRBV28 to TRBJ1-5, with D uncertain. Germline V gives CDR1 MDHEN, CDR2 SYDVKM. CDR3 size: 13 residues. Between the trimmed V and J ends, which lost 5 bases and 7 bases, there was a span of 12 bases. The CDR3 is CASSLSGLQPQHF. The CDR3 DNA sequence: TGTGCCAGCAGTCTATCCGGTTTGCAGCCCCAGCATTTT.